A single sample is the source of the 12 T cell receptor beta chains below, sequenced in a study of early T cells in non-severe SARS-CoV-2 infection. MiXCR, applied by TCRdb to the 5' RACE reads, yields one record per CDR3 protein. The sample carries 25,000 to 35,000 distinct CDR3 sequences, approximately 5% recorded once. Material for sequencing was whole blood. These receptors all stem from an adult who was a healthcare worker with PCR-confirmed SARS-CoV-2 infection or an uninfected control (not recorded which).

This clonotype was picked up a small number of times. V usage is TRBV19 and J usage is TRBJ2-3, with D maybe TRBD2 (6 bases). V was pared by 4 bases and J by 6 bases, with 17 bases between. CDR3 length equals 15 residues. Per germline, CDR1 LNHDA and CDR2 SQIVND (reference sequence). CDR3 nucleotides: TGTGCCAGTAGTACAAACCTGGCCCGGGGGGATACGCAGTATTTT. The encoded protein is CASSTNLARGDTQYF.

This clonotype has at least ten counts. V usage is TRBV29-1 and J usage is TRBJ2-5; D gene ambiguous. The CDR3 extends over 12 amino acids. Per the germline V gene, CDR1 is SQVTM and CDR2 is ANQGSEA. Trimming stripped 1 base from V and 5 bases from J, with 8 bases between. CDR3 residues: CSVEASVETQYF. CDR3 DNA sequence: TGCAGCGTTGAAGCCTCAGTCGAGACCCAGTACTTC.

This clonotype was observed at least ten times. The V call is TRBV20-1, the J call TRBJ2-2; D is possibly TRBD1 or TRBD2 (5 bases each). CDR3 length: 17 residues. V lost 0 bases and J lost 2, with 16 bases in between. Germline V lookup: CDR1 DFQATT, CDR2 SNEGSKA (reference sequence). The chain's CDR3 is CSARDAGAPENTGELFF. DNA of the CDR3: TGCAGTGCTAGAGATGCCGGGGCACCAGAAAACACCGGGGAGCTGTTTTTT.

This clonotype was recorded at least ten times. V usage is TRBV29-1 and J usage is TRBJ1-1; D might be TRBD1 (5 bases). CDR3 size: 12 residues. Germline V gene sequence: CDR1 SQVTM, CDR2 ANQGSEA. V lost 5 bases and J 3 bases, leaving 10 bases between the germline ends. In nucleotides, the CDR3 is TGCAGCGTTTGGGACGCCGACACTGAAGCTTTCTTT. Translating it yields CSVWDADTEAFF.

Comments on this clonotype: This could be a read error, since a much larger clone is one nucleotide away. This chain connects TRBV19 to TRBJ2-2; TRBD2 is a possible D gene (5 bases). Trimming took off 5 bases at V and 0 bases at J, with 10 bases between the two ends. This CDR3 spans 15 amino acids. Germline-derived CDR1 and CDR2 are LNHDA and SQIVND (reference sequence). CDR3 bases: TGTGCCAGTAGTGAGGGAGTCCCGAACACCGGGGAGCTGTTTTTT. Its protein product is CASSEGVPNTGELFF. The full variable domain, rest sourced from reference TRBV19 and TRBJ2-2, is DGGITQSPKYLFRKEGQNVTLSCEQNLNHDAMYWYRQDPGQGLRLIYYSQIVNDFQKGDIAEGYSVSREKKESFPLTVTSAQKNPTAFYLCASSEGVPNTGELFFGEGSRLTVL.

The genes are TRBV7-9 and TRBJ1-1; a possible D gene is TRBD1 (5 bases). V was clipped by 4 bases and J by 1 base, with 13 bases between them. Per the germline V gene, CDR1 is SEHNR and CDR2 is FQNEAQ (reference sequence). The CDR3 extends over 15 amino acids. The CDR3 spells CASSSRQRRNTEAFF. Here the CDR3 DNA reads TGTGCCAGCAGCTCCCGACAGAGACGGAACACTGAAGCTTTCTTT. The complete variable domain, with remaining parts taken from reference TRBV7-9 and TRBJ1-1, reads DTGVSQNPRHKITKRGQNVTFRCDPISEHNRLYWYRQTLGQGPEFLTYFQNEAQLEKSRLLSDRFSAERPKGSFSTLEIQRTEQGDSAMYLCASSSRQRRNTEAFFGQGTRLTVV.

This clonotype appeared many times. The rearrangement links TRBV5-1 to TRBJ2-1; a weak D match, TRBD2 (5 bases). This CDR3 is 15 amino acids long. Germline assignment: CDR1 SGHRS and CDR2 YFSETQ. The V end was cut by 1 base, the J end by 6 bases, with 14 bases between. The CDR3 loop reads CASSLWTRGFNEQFF. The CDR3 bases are TGCGCCAGCAGCTTGTGGACCCGCGGGTTCAATGAGCAGTTCTTC.

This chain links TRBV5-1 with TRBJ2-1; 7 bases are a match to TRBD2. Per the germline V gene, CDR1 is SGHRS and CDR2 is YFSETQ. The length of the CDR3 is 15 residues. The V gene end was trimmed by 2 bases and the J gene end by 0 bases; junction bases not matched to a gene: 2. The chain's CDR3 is CASSFRGDSYNEQFF. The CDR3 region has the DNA TGCGCCAGCAGCTTCCGGGGGGACTCCTACAATGAGCAGTTCTTC.

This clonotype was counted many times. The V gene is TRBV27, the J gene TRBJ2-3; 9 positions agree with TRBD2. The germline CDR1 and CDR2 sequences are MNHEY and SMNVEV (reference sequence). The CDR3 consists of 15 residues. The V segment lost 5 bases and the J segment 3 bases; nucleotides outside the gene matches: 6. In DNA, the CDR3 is TGTGCCAGCAGTCCCCTAAGCGGGGGGACAGATACGCAGTATTTT. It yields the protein CASSPLSGGTDTQYF.

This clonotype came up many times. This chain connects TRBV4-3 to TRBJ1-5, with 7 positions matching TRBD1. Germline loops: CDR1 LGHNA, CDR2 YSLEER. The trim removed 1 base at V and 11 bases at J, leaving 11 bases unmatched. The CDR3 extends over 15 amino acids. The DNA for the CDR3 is TGCGCCAGCAGCCAAGCAACAGGGGCCAACCAGGCCCAGCATTTT. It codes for CASSQATGANQAQHF.

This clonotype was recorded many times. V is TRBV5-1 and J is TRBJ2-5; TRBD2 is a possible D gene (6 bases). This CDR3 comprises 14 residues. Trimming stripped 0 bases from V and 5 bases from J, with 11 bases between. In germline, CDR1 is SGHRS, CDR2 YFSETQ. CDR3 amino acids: CASSLAGLWETQYF. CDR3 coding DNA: TGCGCCAGCAGCTTGGCCGGACTATGGGAGACCCAGTACTTC.

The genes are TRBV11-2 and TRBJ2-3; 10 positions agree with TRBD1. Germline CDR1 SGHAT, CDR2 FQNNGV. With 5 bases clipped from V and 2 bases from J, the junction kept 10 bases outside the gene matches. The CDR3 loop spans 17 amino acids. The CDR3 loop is CASSRRGTGATTDTQYF. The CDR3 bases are TGTGCCAGCAGCCGTCGGGGGACAGGGGCAACCACAGATACGCAGTATTTT.